This TCR beta chain emerged from a study of cytomegalovirus exposure and HLA in healthy donors. Of note for this clone: Antigen specificity is unknown.

Study observations and caveats: According to a subsequent analysis, TCR clusters identified in the first cohort showed a tendency to co-occur across the 120 or so validation repertoires. A few chains tied to CMV proved CMV antigen-specific in vitro.

Libraries were prepared by immunoSEQ multiplex PCR; TCRdb keeps only in-frame clonotypes and omits some of them. The sample lists under 250,000 clones, roughly 84% occurring once. Input material: PBMCs. This receptor was taken from a woman between 18 and 30 years old in good health and CMV-seropositive.

The CDR3 spells CASSLRRGLAGESYEQYF. DNA of the CDR3: TGTGCCAGCAGTTTACGGAGGGGACTAGCGGGAGAGTCCTACGAGCAGTACTTC. The V gene is TRBV27, the J gene TRBJ2-7; 14 bases match TRBD2. V shed 2 bases, J shed 1 base, and the junction held 7 bases outside the gene matches. Germline-derived CDR1 and CDR2 are MNHEY and SMNVEV (reference sequence). CDR3 length: 18 amino acids.